This TCR beta chain is from a study of CD8 T cells in ankylosing spondylitis. Each TCR beta library was made by quantitative 5'-RACE that incorporated molecular barcodes. MiXCR, applied by TCRdb to the 5' RACE reads, yields one record per CDR3 protein. The sample carries roughly 97,000 distinct CDR3 sequences, roughly 8.3% recorded once. This clonotype came up many times. The antigen remains unidentified. Deletions cut 5 bases from V and 1 base from J, with 10 bases between. CDR1 is DFQATT and CDR2 is SNEGSKA in the germline V gene (reference sequence). The CDR3 totals 13 residues. Study observations and caveats: One TCR beta motif, made up of fewer than 10 highly homologous variants, appeared characteristic of ankylosing spondylitis blood.

The sequence was collected from a male donor with ankylosing spondylitis or in good health (not recorded which). The rearrangement joins TRBV20-1 to TRBJ2-3; D gene uncertain. Material: blood, either unsorted or a sorted T cell fraction (not recorded which). The CDR3 sequence is CSAGLPGTDTQYF. The DNA of the CDR3 is TGCAGTGCTGGTCTCCCGGGCACAGATACGCAGTATTTT.